This T cell receptor beta chain was sequenced during a study of STAT3 mutations in large granular lymphocyte leukemia (dated by TCRdb to the late 2010s). Concerning the study at large: In roughly half of the longitudinally sequenced T-LGLL patients, canonical activating STAT3 mutations were detected. Over half of the T-LGLL patients were given one or more immunosuppressive therapy regimens, and roughly 40% of the treated patients had a hematologic response. Patients with T-cell large granular lymphocyte leukemia underwent serial deep sequencing of TCRbeta CDR3 and STAT3 to reconstruct clonal hierarchy and dynamics. From an initial cohort of some 190 LGL patients, under 20 representative T-LGLL cases were picked for longitudinal TCRbeta and STAT3 sequencing. Two patients with natural killer LGL leukemia were also sequenced longitudinally as controls within the study. Each patient was sequenced at an average of 4 time points, ranging from 2 to 8 samplings. What the authors observed across the whole study: Because codominant clonotypes persisted in some patients, a small but highly pathogenic clone may have been missed. TCR clonotype switching after therapy was observed in about 35% of the 18 patients, and all newly emerging clones were found to be STAT3 wild type. Because no samples were available when a clone first appeared, clonal expansion had to be inferred from samplings taken at other points. Dominant TCR clone burden was found to exceed STAT3 mutant burden in several patients, suggesting that STAT3 mutation arose secondarily within a pre-expanded clone. Variable intervals between samplings and differing treatment regimens complicated linking therapy response to changes in TCR clonal burden. Every T-LGLL patient showed at least one immunodominant TCRbeta clonotype, and about half showed multiple immunodominant subclonotypes.

The same DNA, extracted from blood mononuclear cells, served for both the TCR sequencing and the STAT3 sequencing. TCRbeta libraries were sequenced on an Illumina MiSeq, averaging about 38,000 productive templates per sample. TCRbeta CDR3 libraries were generated with the immunoSEQ assay using multiplex PCR amplification. In the paper's pipeline: Following a previously defined approach, repertoire diversity was calculated, and values close to 0 point to extremely monoclonal samples. Drawn from immuneACCESS, this table holds only the in-frame rearrangements with V and J called that TCRdb kept. Clones are partly lost; checked studies trace under half to an unresolved V gene and leave the rest unexplained. V, J and clone size reflect that table, while D and trimming were determined from the DNA. This sample lists 2,100 or so clones; around 53% were detected once. The ten largest clonotypes hold 65% to 80% of the sample.

CDR1 SGHRS and CDR2 YFSETQ are derived from the germline V gene. From V the trimming removes 3 bases and from J it removes 2 bases, while the gene matches leave 5 bases of the junction unaccounted for. The CDR3 sequence holds 15 residues, the cysteine and phenylalanine included. Only CDR3 DNA remains: 45 bases, in frame from the first base. This clone was picked up a small number of times. The antigen it recognizes is unknown. Base qualities are missing; no much larger clone stands one base away. The sample comprised peripheral blood mononuclear cells. This receptor was identified in a man aged 55 to 70 with T-cell large granular lymphocyte leukemia. Some clones in this sample may be carry-over from other donors' samples. The age is the age at diagnosis. The chain joins TRBV5-1 to TRBJ2-5, with 9 central nucleotides matching TRBD1. The CDR3 corresponds to CASSSGTGPQETQYF. In nucleotides, the sequence is TGCGCCAGCAGCTCAGGGACAGGGCCACAAGAGACCCAGTACTTC.